This T cell receptor beta chain derives from a study of cytomegalovirus exposure and HLA in healthy donors. Comment on this clone: The antigen is unknown.

Primers for the PCR totalled 60 Vbeta and 13 Jbeta. Using immunoSEQ multiplex PCR, the repertoire was profiled, and TCRdb retains in-frame clones only, with some absent. The repertoire holds about 210,000 clones, with about 80% as singletons. Regarding the study as a whole: Analyses of presence/absence relied on an assumption of roughly uniform sequencing depth across donors. Some TCR beta chains (164 of them) were listed as cytomegalovirus-associated.

The CDR3 has 16 residues. CDR1 and CDR2 (germline): SGDLS, YYNGEE. V was pared by 0 bases and J by 5 bases, with 4 bases of the junction left unmatched. The chain carries TRBV9 and TRBJ2-1; 11 bases agree with TRBD2. The clonotype was recovered from a male donor in good health and CMV-seronegative. The specimen sequenced was PBMCs. The CDR3 region has the DNA TGTGCCAGCAGCGTAGGTCCGACTAGCGGGGACAATGAGCAGTTCTTC. It yields the protein CASSVGPTSGDNEQFF.